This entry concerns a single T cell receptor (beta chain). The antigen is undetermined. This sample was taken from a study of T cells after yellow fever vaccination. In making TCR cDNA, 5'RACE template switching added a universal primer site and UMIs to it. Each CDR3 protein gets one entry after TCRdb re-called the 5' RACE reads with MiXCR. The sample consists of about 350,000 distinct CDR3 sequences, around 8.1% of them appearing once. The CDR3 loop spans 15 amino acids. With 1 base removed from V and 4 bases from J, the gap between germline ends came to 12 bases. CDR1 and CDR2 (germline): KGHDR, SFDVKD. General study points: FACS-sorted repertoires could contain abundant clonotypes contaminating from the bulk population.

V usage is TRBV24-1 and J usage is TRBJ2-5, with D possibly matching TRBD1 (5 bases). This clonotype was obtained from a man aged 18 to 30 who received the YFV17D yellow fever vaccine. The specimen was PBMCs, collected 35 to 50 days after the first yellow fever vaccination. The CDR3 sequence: CATSDLGRVGETQYF. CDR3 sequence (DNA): TGTGCCACCAGTGATTTAGGCAGGGTGGGAGAGACCCAGTACTTC.